The present entry profiles one T cell receptor beta chain with its context. Its specificity is not known. These data belong to a study of early T cells in non-severe SARS-CoV-2 infection. Whole-study context: Bulk RNA isolated from unsorted whole blood underwent sequencing; chains were not paired.

Unique molecular identifiers were added to individual cDNA molecules. TCRdb re-derived calls from the 5' RACE reads in MiXCR, one entry per CDR3 protein. This sample carries about 60,000 distinct CDR3 sequences, about 10% of them seen once, and the ten largest clones take under 9%. Broader study findings: Private and CD4 specificities were missed by VDJdb matching, skewed to anti-spike CD8.

With 5 bases clipped from V and 8 bases from J, the junction kept 12 bases outside the gene matches. Germline values: CDR1 SGHTA, CDR2 FQGNSA. The CDR3 loop spans 15 amino acids. Sequenced material: whole blood. This TCR was recovered from an adult who was a healthcare worker with PCR-confirmed SARS-CoV-2 infection or an uninfected control (not recorded which). The chain has TRBV7-2 and TRBJ2-1; 7 bases agree with TRBD2. The CDR3, as DNA: TGTGCCAGCAGCCAGGCGGGCGGGAGTGGGTATGAGCAGTTCTTC. This encodes CASSQAGGSGYEQFF.